What follows describes a single T cell receptor (beta chain). Its antigen is unidentified. The data were taken from a study of T cell responses to AZD1222 COVID-19 vaccine. Overall study: Second-dose intervals of approximately 4 or approximately 12 weeks were pooled. General study results and limits: The donor cohort was predominantly white British with a female majority, and clonal diversity may have been underestimated. Only five or six AZD1222 recipients were seropositive at baseline. Of spike-specific TCRs, nearly half reportedly target regions left unmutated in variants.

CDR1 GTSNPN and CDR2 SVGIG come from the germline V gene (reference sequence). The V end lost 3 bases, the J end lost 8 bases, and 21 bases lay between the germline ends. The CDR3 sequence is 15 residues long. The assay was immunoSEQ multiplex PCR, and TCRdb's table has in-frame clones only and misses some. The table includes more than 110,000 clones, around 90% detected once. The sequence was obtained from an adult in good health. The sequences come from peripheral blood, collected on day 0 of AZD1222 vaccination. The chain links TRBV30 to TRBJ2-3, with D maybe TRBD2 (6 bases). CDR3 DNA: TGTGCCTGGAGCCTAGGGTCCGGAGACGGGGGTACGCAGTATTTT. Encoded protein: CAWSLGSGDGGTQYF.